This T cell receptor (beta chain) was captured by sequencing in a study of cytomegalovirus exposure and HLA in healthy donors. Study-level background: Membership in the Caucasian-associated ancestry cluster was found for around 81% of almost 400 genotyped donors. Study-level results: Sequencing probably produced one cluster of sequence variants that were highly shared. The study had only CMV serostatus as immune exposure information. Cytomegalovirus association was assigned to about 150 TCR beta chains.

CDR1 and CDR2 from the germline V gene are SGHNT and YYREEE (reference sequence). V shed 3 bases, J shed 3 bases, and the junction held 3 bases outside the gene matches. This CDR3 is 14 amino acids long. PCR amplification relied on 60 Vbeta primers (plus 13 Jbeta primers). Sequencing was performed with immunoSEQ multiplex PCR; in TCRdb, only in-frame clones are kept and a portion is missing. The sample lists some 140,000 clones, roughly four fifths occurring once. As to this clone: As yet, its antigen is unknown.

The chain uses TRBV5-4 and TRBJ2-3, with TRBD2 matching 8 bases. The sequence derives from a female donor in good health and CMV-seropositive. Sequenced sample: PBMCs. In DNA form, the CDR3 reads TGTGCCAGCAGCTGGGCTAGCGGGACAGATACGCAGTATTTT. Its translation is CASSWASGTDTQYF.